The clone carrying this T cell receptor (beta chain) was detected many times. Its specificity is not known. The sample is drawn from a study of blood T cells in healthy people across ages. Across the whole study: Template switching caught about one barcoded beta molecule for each two T cells.

Together with a sample-barcoded 5' primer, a J-beta primer mix was included in a second PCR lasting roughly 6 to 12 cycles. Via MiXCR, TCRdb re-called the 5' RACE reads, giving one row per CDR3 protein. The sample lists roughly 680,000 distinct CDR3 sequences, 21% occurring once. With V trimmed by 5 bases and J by 2 bases, 17 bases remained unmatched. CDR1 and CDR2 from the germline V gene are DFQATT and SNEGSKA (reference sequence). The CDR3 covers 17 residues. Findings and caveats of the study: Per million T cells, TCR beta diversity dropped about linearly as age rose.

Material: blood. This chain joins TRBV20-1 and TRBJ2-5; 7 nucleotides line up with TRBD2. The receptor comes from a man between 65 and 79 years old in good health. CDR3 DNA: TGCAGTGCTTCCCGAGGCGGGAGTATCCTGGGACAAGAGACCCAGTACTTC. It codes for CSASRGGSILGQETQYF.